The source of this T cell receptor beta chain is a study of cytomegalovirus exposure and HLA in healthy donors. The repertoire was sequenced with immunoSEQ multiplex PCR; TCRdb's copy has only in-frame clones and lacks some. The table has 95,000 to 150,000 clones, about 96% seen once; the top ten hold 1.5% to 2%. The CDR3 totals 18 residues. The V gene's germline CDR1 is KGHSH and CDR2 LQKENI. Trimming stripped 6 bases from V and 0 bases from J, with 21 bases between. This chain links TRBV18 with TRBJ2-1, with a weak D call TRBD1 (6 bases). This clonotype was obtained from a man younger than 35 in good health and CMV-seronegative. The specimen was PBMCs. The CDR3 sequence: CASSTRGGASSSYNEQFF. The CDR3 DNA follows: TGTGCCAGCTCCACCCGAGGGGGAGCGTCCAGCTCCTACAATGAGCAGTTCTTC.